This entry concerns a single T cell receptor (beta chain). Its antigen is still unknown. Per-nucleotide qualities are absent, and no much larger clonotype sits a single base away. This sample was included in a study of T cells in Graves' hyperthyroidism and ophthalmopathy (dated by TCRdb to the late 2010s). Regarding the study in general: Peripheral blood samples were taken at the time of initial diagnosis, prior to any treatment. The study also compared thyroid tissue and blood T-cell repertoires from roughly six Graves' hyperthyroidism patients. To identify distinguishing TCR V-J signatures, a discovery cohort of 95 to 100 patients was used, comprising 40 to 45 with Graves' ophthalmopathy and 55 to 65 with stable Graves' hyperthyroidism. After blood sampling, hyperthyroidism patients were treated with methimazole at a starting dose of 30 mg daily, and ophthalmopathy patients were treated with high-dose intravenous methylprednisolone. The paper describes TCR Vbeta CDR3 sequencing of about 140 peripheral blood samples, made up of about 40 ophthalmopathy patients, some 76 hyperthyroidism patients and 17 progressor patients. The approximately 100 discovery patients were randomly split 7:3 into training and test sets. Prospective prediction of ophthalmopathy was tested in an independent validation cohort of some 20 hyperthyroidism patients and some 17 patients who later progressed to ophthalmopathy.

The study at large found these results: Sample size was not statistically predetermined, and blinding of investigators to group allocation was not performed. During validation, the model predicted progression to ophthalmopathy a median of roughly 7.1 months ahead of onset, with around 70% sensitivity and under 85% specificity. Most expanded thyroid clonotypes (frequency above 0.001) were also detected in blood, a finding suggesting that blood repertoires may reflect thyroid immune responses. A 13 V-J signature model separated ophthalmopathy from stable hyperthyroidism, with around 88% sensitivity and approximately 81% specificity in cross-validation and 80%/75% in testing.

In the ophthalmopathy patients, disease was moderately to severely active, with a Clinical Activity Score of 3 or more, a NOSPECS grade of 4 or more, and a duration of less than 3 months. Exclusion was applied to patients with uncontrolled infections, other autoimmune diseases, pregnancy or lactation. Diagnoses relied on clinical symptoms, serum thyroxine and TRAb, thyroid ultrasound and orbital computed tomography. Ficoll-Paque density gradient centrifugation was used to isolate PBMCs from around 10 ml of fresh peripheral blood. Total RNA was extracted with Trizol reagent, and quality was checked on an Agilent 2100 Bioanalyzer. The TCR beta CDR3 regions were amplified from RNA transcripts. For the first round of RT-PCR on the TCR CDR3, the HTBI primer set was used together with the Qiagen OneStep RT-PCR kit. Libraries were constructed in a second round of multiplex PCR, after which size selection and purification were carried out. The libraries were sequenced on an Illumina HiSeq2000 using paired-end 100 bp reads. Concerning the study's data processing: Raw data were processed with SOAPnuke, discarding reads with adapters, uncalled bases, mean Phred below 15, or no exact constant-primer or identifier match. High-quality paired reads were merged with COPE v1.2.5, and unique nucleotide sequences were defined as clonotypes. MiTCR v1.1 was used to align clonotypes to the IMGT TRBV, TRBD and TRBJ reference segments. Only V-J combinations with frequency above 0.0001, covering roughly 99% of repertoires, were analysed. The TCS score was defined as the ratio of F50 (clonal expansion) to E x V (chaos), calculated using BLOSUM62-based TCRdist between CDR3 peptides within each V-J. Welch's t-statistics and random forest reduced 500 to 550 V-J features to 13, which were used in a naive Bayes classifier (R e1071). Starting from the raw public reads, TCRdb applied fastp trimming at Q25, assembled clones with MiXCR and retained in-frame beta chains. When rows share a CDR3 protein, they turn into one entry using the most common DNA and genes. The V and J calls reflect TCRdb's pipeline rather than the authors' work. This sample is represented by a few hundred thousand distinct CDR3 sequences; 15% to 20% of them were singletons. 25% to 30% of the sample is taken by the ten largest.

CDR1 and CDR2 (MNHNY, SVGAGI) derive from the germline V gene (reference sequence). Counted from cysteine to phenylalanine, this CDR3 has 14 amino acids. Here the CDR3 DNA is all that survives: 42 bases in frame from base 1. Deletion took 0 bases off V and 3 bases off J, with a span of 8 bases between the germline ends. Recombination connected TRBV6-6 to TRBJ2-5; the D gene remains uncertain. Sequenced: blood. The receptor comes from a woman aged 25 to 39 with Graves' ophthalmopathy. The DNA sequence is as follows: TGTGCCAGCAGTTACTCGCTTACAGAAGAGACCCAGTACTTC. The resulting protein is CASSYSLTEETQYF.